This note documents a single TCR beta chain sequence. This sample stems from a study of blood T cell repertoires in COVID-19. Across the whole study: Samples came from the United States, Italy and Spain, spanning acute and convalescent COVID-19.

Living in 24 US areas, the participants were between 18 and 89 years of age. It was within 2 weeks before study entry that exposed participants met a COVID-19 case. Source study methods: The authors estimated nucleated cell counts from reference gene primer amplification. The data were produced by immunoSEQ multiplex PCR, yet TCRdb's version contains in-frame clones alone and is incomplete. Clone size and the V and J calls come from that table; the DNA yielded D and trimming. The repertoire has about 320,000 clones, more than 90% of them found once; the top ten carry almost 4%. This CDR3 contains 14 residues. Trimming stripped 7 bases from V and 2 bases from J, with 9 bases between. Per germline, CDR1 LNHDA and CDR2 SQIVND (reference sequence).

This receptor was obtained from a woman aged 25-40 years who had been exposed to COVID-19. V gene TRBV19 combines with J gene TRBJ1-6, with no clear D. Specimen: PBMCs or T cells enriched from blood (not recorded which). CDR3 in DNA: TGTGCCAGTAACGGAGAAACCTATAATTCACCCCTCCACTTT. It codes for CASNGETYNSPLHF.